The rows below give T cell receptor beta chains drawn from one sample of a study of T cells after posttransplantation cyclophosphamide. This table comes from immunoSEQ multiplex PCR, and its TCRdb copy is limited to in-frame clones, with some not included. The data list about 38,000 clones, none observed once; about 6.2% falls to the top ten. The sample taken for sequencing was PBMCs. The receptor source for this set is a man between 25 and 39 years old in good health and a related stem cell transplant donor. The CDR3 runs from the conserved cysteine through the conserved F or W. A D gene is named only where the DNA matches it firmly. Size is stated for part of the rows, as once, few or many counts, or as a class when the clone is expanded.

many TRBJ2-7 - TRBV4-1 TGCGCCAGCAGCCTCCCCAGCCTAGGGGACGAGCAGTACTTC CASSLPSLGDEQYF
- TRBJ2-2 TRBD2 TRBV7-2 TGTGCCAGCAGCTTAGCGGGGAGCGGGGGGGGACTCGGGGAGCTGTTTTTT CASSLAGSGGGLGELFF
- TRBJ2-5 TRBD1 TRBV5-1 TGCGCCAGCAGCTTCGCCTCGACAGGGTCTAAAGAGACCCAGTACTTC CASSFASTGSKETQYF
many TRBJ1-1 - TRBV4-1 TGCACCAGCAGCTCGATCTGGGGGCGAACTGAAGCTTTCTTT CTSSSIWGRTEAFF
many TRBJ2-7 TRBD1 TRBV7-9 TGTGCCAGCAGCCCGTGGACAGGGGGGTACGAGCAGTACTTC CASSPWTGGYEQYF
many TRBJ1-5 - TRBV12-3/TRBV12-4 TGTGCCAGCAGTAAAGGGACGCGGGGACGTCAGCCCCAGCATTTT CASSKGTRGRQPQHF
- TRBJ2-5 TRBD1 TRBV12-3/TRBV12-4 TGTGCCAGCACTCTCCGAGACAGGGGCGAGACCCAGTACTTC CASTLRDRGETQYF
many TRBJ2-1 - TRBV6-1 TGTGCCAGCAGAAAACAGGGCGACAATGAGCAGTTCTTC CASRKQGDNEQFF
many TRBJ2-1 - TRBV5-4 TGTGCCAGCAGCTTGAGGGGCTCCTACAATGAGCAGTTCTTC CASSLRGSYNEQFF
- TRBJ2-5 TRBD2 TRBV5-1 TGCGCCAGCAGCTTGGGACTAGCGGGGGGGCGGCAAGAGACCCAGTACTTC CASSLGLAGGRQETQYF
many TRBJ1-3 TRBD1 TRBV4-2 TGTGCCAGCAGCCAAGGGACAGGGGTAACAGGAAACACCATATATTTT CASSQGTGVTGNTIYF
many TRBJ1-2 TRBD1 TRBV11-1 TGTGCCAGCAGCCCGAGACAGGGAAGCTCCTATGGCTACACCTTC CASSPRQGSSYGYTF
- TRBJ2-3 TRBD2 TRBV24-1 TGTGCCACCGCACCGACACTAGCGGGGGGGCAGGTGGAGCAGTATTTT CATAPTLAGGQVEQYF
many TRBJ2-3 TRBD1 TRBV27 TGTGCCAGCAGTCTGACAGGGCCGAGGGCAGATACGCAGTATTTT CASSLTGPRADTQYF